The 17 T cell receptor beta chains given below trace back to one sample, sequenced in a study of T cells after yellow fever vaccination. TCRdb itself ran the 5' RACE reads through MiXCR, one entry per CDR3 protein. This table holds under 700,000 distinct CDR3 sequences, roughly a sixth found once. The sample in question was PBMCs, obtained 5 days after the first yellow fever vaccination. The receptors stem from a man younger than 30 who received the YFV17D yellow fever vaccine.

J is TRBJ2-2 and V is TRBV28; the D is unclear. Germline loops: CDR1 MDHEN, CDR2 SYDVKM. The CDR3 runs to 14 residues. V lost 4 bases and J lost 6, with 12 bases in between. The CDR3 nucleotides are TGTGCCAGCAGTTCAGCCCTTTGGGCCGGGGAGCTGTTTTTT. Translating gives CASSSALWAGELFF.

There are many counts of this clonotype. The chain joins TRBV7-6 to TRBJ2-7, with 7 bases fitting TRBD1. The ends lost 2 bases at V and 4 bases at J; junction bases unmatched: 8. Germline V gene sequence: CDR1 SGHVS, CDR2 FNYEAQ. The CDR3 is made up of 15 amino acids. This CDR3 is CASSLNEGAGYEQYF. CDR3 coding DNA: TGTGCCAGCAGCTTAAATGAGGGGGCCGGTTACGAGCAGTACTTC.

This clonotype has a handful of counts. This rearrangement joins TRBV28 to TRBJ1-3; possibly TRBD1 for D (5 bases). This CDR3 contains 17 residues. Trimming shortened V by 8 bases and J by 0 bases, and 20 bases separated the two germline ends. Per germline, CDR1 MDHEN and CDR2 SYDVKM. CDR3 protein: CASLGHVTMSSGNTIYF. CDR3 DNA sequence: TGTGCCAGCCTCGGACATGTCACGATGAGCTCTGGAAACACCATATATTTT.

This clonotype was found many times. The chain links TRBV2 to TRBJ1-1, with a weak D call TRBD1 (5 bases). The V gene lost 11 bases and the J gene lost 3 bases, with 19 bases spanning the gap. Germline V gene lookup returns CDR1 SNHLY and CDR2 FYNNEI. The CDR3 length is 14 residues. CDR3 in amino acids: CACQSIGADTEAFF. DNA for the CDR3: TGTGCCTGCCAATCAATCGGGGCCGACACTGAAGCTTTCTTT.

V and J are TRBV4-3 and TRBJ2-7; no reliable D call. The CDR3 consists of 14 residues. The germline CDR1 and CDR2 sequences are LGHNA and YSLEER. The ends were cut back, 1 base at V and 7 bases at J, with 14 bases in the middle. The CDR3 loop is CASSQGTGNWEQYF. CDR3 sequence (DNA): TGCGCCAGCAGCCAAGGGACCGGCAATTGGGAGCAGTACTTC.

J is TRBJ1-2 and V is TRBV28; D not certain. The CDR3 spans 13 residues. Trimming took 5 bases from V and 7 from J, leaving 14 bases between them. CDR1 MDHEN and CDR2 SYDVKM come from the germline V gene. CDR3: CASSKTEGGGYTF. CDR3 DNA sequence: TGTGCCAGCAGTAAGACGGAAGGAGGTGGCTACACCTTC.

The chain recombines TRBV20-1 with TRBJ2-1, with TRBD2 matching over 8 bases. Looked up from germline, CDR1 is DFQATT and CDR2 is SNEGSKA (reference sequence). The CDR3 runs to 16 residues. The junction had 13 bases not matched to a gene; V was cut back by 1 base and J by 8 bases. The DNA for the CDR3 is TGCAGTGCTAGAGGGGGCCAAGCGGGGGCCAGGGATGAGCAGTTCTTC. Translation: CSARGGQAGARDEQFF.

This clonotype was found a few times. J is TRBJ2-2 and V is TRBV5-6; 10 nucleotides agree with TRBD1. With 6 bases clipped from V and 6 bases from J, the junction kept 8 bases outside the gene matches. CDR1 SGHDT and CDR2 YYEEEE come from the germline V gene. The CDR3 extends over 15 amino acids. CDR3 coding DNA: TGTGCCAGCATTCCGGGACAGGGGACCGCCGGGGAGCTGTTTTTT. This codes for CASIPGQGTAGELFF.

This clonotype was observed a few times. The rearrangement links TRBV12-3 or TRBV12-4 to TRBJ2-7, with unresolved D. V dropped 1 base and J dropped 5 bases, with 6 bases sitting between them. CDR3 size: 12 residues. CDR3 in DNA: TGTGCCAGCAGTTTAGGGGGTCACGAGCAGTACGTC. Translation gives CASSLGGHEQYV.

This clonotype has ten or more counts. The missing conserved phenylalanine or tryptophan at the end of this CDR3 makes a read error likely. No DNA is shown, since the ends of the CDR3 on it are uncertain; the CDR3 is the one TCRdb lists. The J gene is TRBJ2-3, the V gene TRBV15; the table gives TRBD2 as D, unverified against the DNA. The CDR3 region is 13 residues in length, termini included. Looked up from germline, CDR1 is LNHNV and CDR2 is YYDKDF (reference sequence). The CDR3 loop is CATSRDLSGGSGL.

This clonotype occurred a few times. The rearrangement links TRBV19 to TRBJ1-3; TRBD1 might be the D (6 bases). The germline gives CDR1 LNHDA, CDR2 SQIVND (reference sequence). The CDR3 is made up of 15 amino acids. V was pared by 5 bases and J by 3 bases, with 14 bases between. Written as DNA, the CDR3 is TGTGCCAGTAGTGCCGGACAGTCCTTTGGAAACACCATATATTTT. This gives the protein CASSAGQSFGNTIYF.

This clonotype was observed a few times. V and J are TRBV30 and TRBJ2-2; TRBD2 aligns across 7 bases. V trimming: 7 bases; J trimming: 0 bases; junction bases outside the gene matches: 11. The CDR3 has 16 amino acids. Per germline, CDR1 GTSNPN and CDR2 SVGIG (reference sequence). This CDR3 reads CASDFRGVANTGELFF. In DNA form, the CDR3 reads TGTGCCTCCGATTTCCGGGGGGTAGCGAACACCGGGGAGCTGTTTTTT.

The chain employs TRBV7-2 and TRBJ2-5; D possibly matches TRBD1 or TRBD2 (6 bases each). Deletions cut 5 bases from V and 2 bases from J, with 18 bases between. The germline gives CDR1 SGHTA, CDR2 FQGNSA. The CDR3 runs 16 residues. The CDR3 loop reads CASSLNIEGGQETQYF. As DNA, the CDR3 is TGTGCCAGCAGCCTCAATATTGAGGGGGGACAAGAGACCCAGTACTTC.

This sequence joins TRBV4-1 and TRBJ2-1, with 10 bases aligning to TRBD2. Looked up from germline, CDR1 is MGHRA and CDR2 is YSYEKL. V lost 0 bases, J lost 4 bases, and 3 bases stayed unmatched. The length of the CDR3 is 16 residues. DNA for the CDR3: TGCGCCAGCAGCCAAGACACTAGCGGGGCGTACAATGAGCAGTTCTTC. This codes for CASSQDTSGAYNEQFF.

The gene calls are TRBV5-1 and TRBJ2-7; D uncertain. V lost 5 bases and J 3 bases, leaving 6 bases between the germline ends. Germline CDR1 is SGHRS and CDR2 is YFSETQ. The CDR3 has 11 residues. The CDR3 sequence: CASSGDYEQYF. The CDR3 bases are TGCGCCAGCAGTGGAGACTACGAGCAGTACTTC.

This clonotype was detected many times. The chain uses TRBV6-2 or TRBV6-3 and TRBJ2-3; 7 bases map to TRBD2. The CDR3 is 17 amino acids. Germline V gene sequence: CDR1 MNHEY, CDR2 SVGEGT. V shed 3 bases, J shed 2 bases, and the junction held 11 bases outside the gene matches. CDR3 residues: CASSYVRLADYTDTQYF. DNA of the CDR3: TGTGCCAGCAGTTATGTCCGCCTAGCGGATTACACAGATACGCAGTATTTT.

This clonotype has more than one count but fewer than ten. J is TRBJ2-7 and V is TRBV5-5, with 11 bases lining up with TRBD1. J was trimmed by 1 base and V by 6 bases; bases with no gene match: 6. This CDR3 is built from 15 residues. Germline CDR1 and CDR2: SGHKS and YYEKEE (reference sequence). For the CDR3, the DNA is TGTGCCAGCAACCTGGGGGACAGGGGGTCCTACGAGCAGTACGTC. As protein: CASNLGDRGSYEQYV.